What follows describes a single TCR beta chain. The CDR3 spans 15 residues. V lost 4 bases, J lost 5 bases, and 18 bases lay in between. This sample is drawn from a study of control samples from healthy donors and cancer patients. Profiled with immunoSEQ multiplex PCR; TCRdb holds only in-frame clones, not every one. The sample lists about 140,000 clones, roughly nine tenths occurring once. The sample was blood. The TCR sequence derives from a man between 18 and 29 years old in good health. This sequence joins TRBV5-3 and TRBJ2-5, with D perhaps TRBD1 (6 bases). TRBV5-3 counts as an open reading frame of uncertain function. In DNA form, the CDR3 reads TGTGCCAGAAGCCTCATTTTAGGGGGTTTGGAGACCCAGTACTTC. This sequence encodes CARSLILGGLETQYF.